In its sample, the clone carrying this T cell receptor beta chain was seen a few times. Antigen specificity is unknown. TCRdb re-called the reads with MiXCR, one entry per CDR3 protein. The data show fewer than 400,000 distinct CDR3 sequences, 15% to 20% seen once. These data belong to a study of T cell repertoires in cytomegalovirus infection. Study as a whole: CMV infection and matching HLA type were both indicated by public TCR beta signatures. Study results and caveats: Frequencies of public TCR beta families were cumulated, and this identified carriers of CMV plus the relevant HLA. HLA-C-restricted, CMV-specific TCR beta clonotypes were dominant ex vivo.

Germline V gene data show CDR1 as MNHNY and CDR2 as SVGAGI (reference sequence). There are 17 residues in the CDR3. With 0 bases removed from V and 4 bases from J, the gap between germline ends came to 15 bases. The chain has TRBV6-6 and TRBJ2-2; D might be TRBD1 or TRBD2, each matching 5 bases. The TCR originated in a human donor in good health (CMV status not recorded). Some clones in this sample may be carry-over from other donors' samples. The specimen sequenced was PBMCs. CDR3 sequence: CASSYSSVWGSTGELFF. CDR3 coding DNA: TGTGCCAGCAGTTACTCGAGCGTTTGGGGGAGCACCGGGGAGCTGTTTTTT.